Listed below are T cell receptor beta chains from one sample, sequenced in a study of blood T cell repertoires in COVID-19. Here immunoSEQ multiplex PCR was the method, and the copy in TCRdb shows in-frame clones only, minus some. This sample has 250,000 to 300,000 clones, with roughly 80% found just once. Specimen: PBMCs or T cells enriched from blood (not recorded which). All receptors derive from a man aged 45 to 65 who had recovered from COVID-19. Each CDR3 is given with its conserved first and last residue. Each record gives: J gene, V gene, clone size, D gene, CDR3 protein, CDR3 DNA. A D gene is named only where the DNA matches it firmly. Clone size is shown for a subset of rows, as once, few, many or a class of expanded clone.

j_call: TRBJ1-6; v_call: TRBV9; clone_size: once; d_call: TRBD1; cdr3_aa: CASSVGTGVNSPLHF; cdr3_nt: TGTGCCAGCAGCGTAGGAACAGGGGTGAATTCACCCCTCCACTTT
j_call: TRBJ1-4; v_call: TRBV7-2; clone_size: -; d_call: -; cdr3_aa: CASSLGQTTNEKLFF; cdr3_nt: TGTGCCAGCAGCTTAGGGCAGACAACTAATGAAAAACTGTTTTTT
j_call: TRBJ2-3; v_call: TRBV5-8; clone_size: -; d_call: -; cdr3_aa: CASSLGVGGPTDTQYF; cdr3_nt: TGTGCCAGCAGCTTGGGGGTGGGCGGGCCCACAGATACGCAGTATTTT
j_call: TRBJ1-5; v_call: TRBV27; clone_size: -; d_call: -; cdr3_aa: CASSLLSARGRDQPQHF; cdr3_nt: TGTGCCAGCAGTCTCCTCTCGGCCAGGGGTCGGGATCAGCCCCAGCATTTT
j_call: TRBJ1-4; v_call: TRBV19; clone_size: -; d_call: -; cdr3_aa: CASSIGPGATNEKLFF; cdr3_nt: TGTGCCAGTAGTATAGGCCCGGGGGCAACTAATGAAAAACTGTTTTTT
j_call: TRBJ1-3; v_call: TRBV27; clone_size: -; d_call: TRBD1; cdr3_aa: CASSLFPPATGGYGNTIYF; cdr3_nt: TGTGCCAGCAGTTTATTCCCCCCCGCTACAGGGGGCTACGGAAACACCATATATTTT
j_call: TRBJ1-1; v_call: TRBV6-5; clone_size: -; d_call: -; cdr3_aa: CASSSQGYTEAFF; cdr3_nt: TGTGCCAGCAGTTCACAGGGTTACACTGAAGCTTTCTTT
j_call: TRBJ2-1; v_call: TRBV19; clone_size: -; d_call: TRBD1; cdr3_aa: CASRPPGQGAGEQFF; cdr3_nt: TGTGCCAGTAGGCCGCCGGGACAGGGGGCAGGTGAGCAGTTCTTC
j_call: TRBJ2-7; v_call: TRBV28; clone_size: -; d_call: TRBD2; cdr3_aa: CASSFVWEGRVYEQYF; cdr3_nt: TGTGCCAGCAGTTTCGTTTGGGAGGGCCGAGTCTACGAGCAGTACTTC
j_call: TRBJ1-5; v_call: TRBV6-4; clone_size: few; d_call: -; cdr3_aa: CASSPGAGNQPQHF; cdr3_nt: TGTGCCAGCAGCCCAGGTGCAGGGAATCAGCCCCAGCATTTT
j_call: TRBJ1-6; v_call: TRBV7-8; clone_size: once; d_call: -; cdr3_aa: CASSLAGRSSYNSPLHF; cdr3_nt: TGTGCCAGCAGCTTGGCTGGGAGAAGCTCCTATAATTCACCCCTCCACTTT
j_call: TRBJ1-1; v_call: TRBV5-1; clone_size: few; d_call: -; cdr3_aa: CASSLKGDSNTEAFF; cdr3_nt: TGCGCCAGCAGCTTGAAAGGGGATTCGAACACTGAAGCTTTCTTT
j_call: TRBJ2-2; v_call: TRBV19; clone_size: -; d_call: -; cdr3_aa: CASSIAGGDMLFF; cdr3_nt: TGTGCCAGTAGTATTGCGGGTGGGGATATGCTGTTTTTT
j_call: TRBJ2-1; v_call: TRBV9; clone_size: -; d_call: TRBD2; cdr3_aa: CASSLGLAGVGEQFF; cdr3_nt: TGTGCCAGCAGCCTGGGACTAGCGGGAGTTGGTGAGCAGTTCTTC
j_call: TRBJ1-2; v_call: TRBV10-3; clone_size: -; d_call: TRBD1; cdr3_aa: CATSAGTGGNYGYTF; cdr3_nt: TGTGCCACGTCGGCTGGGACAGGGGGCAACTATGGCTACACCTTC
j_call: TRBJ2-1; v_call: TRBV6-2/TRBV6-3; clone_size: -; d_call: TRBD2; cdr3_aa: CASSFLAVSYNEQFF; cdr3_nt: TGTGCCAGCAGTTTCCTAGCGGTCTCCTACAATGAGCAGTTCTTC
j_call: TRBJ2-6; v_call: TRBV2; clone_size: few; d_call: -; cdr3_aa: CASYRASGANVLTF; cdr3_nt: TGTGCCAGCTACAGGGCCTCTGGGGCCAACGTCCTGACTTTC
j_call: TRBJ1-2; v_call: TRBV3-1/TRBV3-2; clone_size: -; d_call: -; cdr3_aa: CASSQGPRSYGYTF; cdr3_nt: TGTGCCAGCAGCCAAGGGCCCAGAAGCTATGGCTACACCTTC
j_call: TRBJ1-1; v_call: TRBV18; clone_size: -; d_call: -; cdr3_aa: CASSPRSYLNTEAFF; cdr3_nt: TGTGCCAGCTCACCACGGAGCTACCTGAACACTGAAGCTTTCTTT
j_call: TRBJ1-1; v_call: TRBV11-3; clone_size: -; d_call: TRBD1; cdr3_aa: CASSDPPQGVNTEAFF; cdr3_nt: TGTGCCAGCAGCGACCCCCCACAGGGGGTAAACACTGAAGCTTTCTTT
j_call: TRBJ2-2; v_call: TRBV7-3; clone_size: -; d_call: TRBD2; cdr3_aa: CASSASGRAPGELFF; cdr3_nt: TGTGCCAGCAGCGCTAGCGGGAGGGCCCCCGGGGAGCTGTTTTTT
j_call: TRBJ1-4; v_call: TRBV19; clone_size: -; d_call: TRBD1; cdr3_aa: CASSGQTGGIFVQLFF; cdr3_nt: TGTGCCAGTAGCGGGCAGACAGGGGGCATTTTTGTGCAACTGTTTTTT
j_call: TRBJ1-1; v_call: TRBV19; clone_size: -; d_call: TRBD1; cdr3_aa: CASSIGDSLMNTEAFF; cdr3_nt: TGTGCCAGTAGTATCGGGGACAGCCTCATGAACACTGAAGCTTTCTTT
j_call: TRBJ1-5; v_call: TRBV30; clone_size: -; d_call: -; cdr3_aa: CAWSVGSGSHQPQHF; cdr3_nt: TGTGCCTGGAGTGTAGGCTCGGGATCCCACCAGCCCCAGCATTTT
j_call: TRBJ2-5; v_call: TRBV27; clone_size: -; d_call: TRBD2; cdr3_aa: CASSSGTQPRETQYF; cdr3_nt: TGTGCCAGCAGCAGCGGGACTCAACCCCGGGAGACCCAGTACTTC
j_call: TRBJ1-1; v_call: TRBV19; clone_size: -; d_call: TRBD1; cdr3_aa: CASSPADRGNTEAFF; cdr3_nt: TGTGCCAGTAGTCCAGCCGACAGGGGCAACACTGAAGCTTTCTTT
j_call: TRBJ1-2; v_call: TRBV7-2; clone_size: -; d_call: TRBD1; cdr3_aa: CASSLALTGVFGYTF; cdr3_nt: TGTGCCAGCAGCTTAGCCCTGACAGGGGTGTTTGGCTACACCTTC
j_call: TRBJ2-7; v_call: TRBV5-1; clone_size: -; d_call: -; cdr3_aa: CASSPAGWDTSYEQYF; cdr3_nt: TGCGCCAGCAGCCCGGCAGGCTGGGACACCTCCTACGAGCAGTACTTC
j_call: TRBJ1-2; v_call: TRBV24-1; clone_size: many; d_call: -; cdr3_aa: CATSDPSRGYGYTF; cdr3_nt: TGTGCCACCAGTGATCCCTCGAGGGGGTATGGCTACACCTTC
j_call: TRBJ1-1; v_call: TRBV9; clone_size: -; d_call: -; cdr3_aa: CASSVQGGLGTEAFF; cdr3_nt: TGTGCCAGCAGCGTACAGGGAGGTTTGGGCACTGAAGCTTTCTTT
j_call: TRBJ2-7; v_call: TRBV7-2; clone_size: -; d_call: -; cdr3_aa: CASTWGGFYEQYF; cdr3_nt: TGTGCCAGTACGTGGGGGGGCTTCTACGAGCAGTACTTC
j_call: TRBJ1-1; v_call: TRBV12-2; clone_size: -; d_call: -; cdr3_aa: CASRLAESDSEAFF; cdr3_nt: TGTGCAAGTCGCTTAGCAGAGAGCGACTCTGAAGCTTTCTTT
j_call: TRBJ1-1; v_call: TRBV5-1; clone_size: -; d_call: TRBD1; cdr3_aa: CASSWGTVRGNAEAFF; cdr3_nt: TGCGCCAGCAGCTGGGGGACAGTGAGAGGTAACGCTGAAGCTTTCTTT
j_call: TRBJ2-3; v_call: TRBV14; clone_size: -; d_call: -; cdr3_aa: CASSQRGLLLTDTQYF; cdr3_nt: TGTGCCAGCAGCCAGCGGGGACTTCTTCTCACAGATACGCAGTATTTT
j_call: TRBJ2-5; v_call: TRBV15; clone_size: -; d_call: -; cdr3_aa: CATSTLSETQYF; cdr3_nt: TGTGCCACCAGCACTCTGTCTGAGACCCAGTACTTC
j_call: TRBJ1-1; v_call: TRBV5-6; clone_size: -; d_call: -; cdr3_aa: CASSGPGMNTEAFF; cdr3_nt: TGTGCCAGCAGTGGTCCAGGGATGAACACTGAAGCTTTCTTT
j_call: TRBJ2-5; v_call: TRBV25-1; clone_size: once; d_call: TRBD2; cdr3_aa: CASSEGTSGPETQYF; cdr3_nt: TGTGCCAGCAGTGAAGGGACTAGCGGTCCAGAGACCCAGTACTTC
j_call: TRBJ1-5; v_call: TRBV2; clone_size: -; d_call: -; cdr3_aa: CASTEGSQPQHF; cdr3_nt: TGTGCCAGCACGGAGGGTAGTCAGCCCCAGCATTTT
j_call: TRBJ2-7; v_call: TRBV7-9; clone_size: -; d_call: -; cdr3_aa: CASSLAVYSYEQYF; cdr3_nt: TGTGCCAGCAGCTTAGCAGTCTATTCTTACGAGCAGTACTTC
j_call: TRBJ2-1; v_call: TRBV3-1/TRBV3-2; clone_size: -; d_call: TRBD2; cdr3_aa: CASSRTSGGHNEQFF; cdr3_nt: TGTGCCAGCAGCAGAACTAGCGGAGGGCACAATGAGCAGTTCTTC
j_call: TRBJ2-7; v_call: TRBV7-6; clone_size: -; d_call: TRBD2; cdr3_aa: CASSLGSGGALRGQYF; cdr3_nt: TGTGCCAGCAGCTTAGGTAGCGGGGGGGCCCTACGAGGGCAGTACTTC
j_call: TRBJ1-2; v_call: TRBV7-2; clone_size: -; d_call: -; cdr3_aa: CASSSSNYNYGYTF; cdr3_nt: TGTGCCAGCAGCTCCTCGAACTATAACTATGGCTACACCTTC